The clone carrying this T cell receptor beta chain was detected once. The CDR3 runs to 14 residues. Germline CDR1 and CDR2: SGHVS and FQNEAQ. The V and J ends lost 3 bases and 6 bases respectively, with 14 bases between them. The data belong to a study of blood T cell repertoires in COVID-19. The method was immunoSEQ multiplex PCR; TCRdb's version includes in-frame clones alone and lacks a portion of them. The table lists more than 55,000 clones, around 88% of them singletons. The origin of this receptor is a man aged 60-69 years with acute or convalescent COVID-19. The sample was peripheral blood. The chain carries TRBV7-8 and TRBJ1-1; D possibly corresponds to TRBD1 (5 bases). The CDR3 DNA reads TGTGCCAGCAGCTTTATGGTGGGGGGAGCTGAAGCTTTCTTT. Protein product: CASSFMVGGAEAFF.